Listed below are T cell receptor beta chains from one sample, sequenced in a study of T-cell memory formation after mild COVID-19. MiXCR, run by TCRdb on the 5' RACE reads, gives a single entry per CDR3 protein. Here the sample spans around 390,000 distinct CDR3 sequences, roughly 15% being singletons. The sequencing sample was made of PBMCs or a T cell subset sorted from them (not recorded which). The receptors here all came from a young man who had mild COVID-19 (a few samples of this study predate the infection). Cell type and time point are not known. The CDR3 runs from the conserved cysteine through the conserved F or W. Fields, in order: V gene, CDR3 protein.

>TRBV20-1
CSATRVRTEAFF
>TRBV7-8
CASSLRDKYEQYF
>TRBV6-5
CASSPLSGGAIDTQYF
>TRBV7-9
CASSSVSANTEAFF
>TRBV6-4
CASSEQGGPQETQYF
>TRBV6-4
CASSDSATSSGGLRF
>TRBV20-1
CSARDRRQGFTGELFF
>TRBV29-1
CSVAWLAGGGETQYF
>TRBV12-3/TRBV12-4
CASSFGLSETQYF
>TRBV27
CASSPTGVRGNQPQHF
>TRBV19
CASSIDHGDVDTGELFF
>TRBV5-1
CASSLQGQVPQETQYF
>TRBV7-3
CASSSLAGTQYF
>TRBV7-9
CASSDYLTTDTQYF
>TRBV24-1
CATFGPDRGSEQYF
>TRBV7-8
CASSLSRIRVYEQYF
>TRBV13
CASSPTGNEQYF
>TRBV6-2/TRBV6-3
CASRPPVTGTRAFF
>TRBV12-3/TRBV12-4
CASTPGGSRYYGYTF
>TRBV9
CASSPGGVGGGYNEQFF
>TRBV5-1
CASSSGTGGFYEQYF
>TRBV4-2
CASSQEDTGLGPPETQYF
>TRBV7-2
CASSSRGGYTEAFF
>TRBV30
CAWGQGFEAFF
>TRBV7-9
CASSNTYTQYF
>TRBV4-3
CASSQTPGQGVYGYTF
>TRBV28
CASSFRGRPNYGYTF
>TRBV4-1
CASSQDRGNVNQPQHF
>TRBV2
CASGERSMAQYF
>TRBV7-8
CASSLDAGAYNEQFF
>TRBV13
CASSHVAGGSKFF
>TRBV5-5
CASGEGSYEQYF
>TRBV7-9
CASSLLLTRDEAFF
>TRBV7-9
CASSPETGGAPGYTF
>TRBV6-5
CASRPGLAKDEQFF
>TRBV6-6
CASSVMRDTDTQYF
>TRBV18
CASSNRGTENQPQHF
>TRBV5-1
CASRTQTGESETQYF
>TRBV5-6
CASRSTSGGRNEQFF
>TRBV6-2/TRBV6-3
CASSGTGLQPQHF
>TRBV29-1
CSAGGMSGSNEQFF
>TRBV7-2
CASSFTGTATNQPQHF
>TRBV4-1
CASSLWGGESSYNEQFF
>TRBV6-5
CASSYGFRAGGSYEQYF
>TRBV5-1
CASSQDRDQYF
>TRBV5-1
CASSEPGSRETQYF
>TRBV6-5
CASSYSISARGSEQYF
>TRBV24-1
CASKGGTCTDTQYF
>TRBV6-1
CASSGELPNTGELFF
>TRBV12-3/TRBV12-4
CASSFTGVGTDTQYF
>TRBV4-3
CASSQRGQNTDTQYF
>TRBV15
CATSRAAYNEQFF
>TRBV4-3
CASSQSGTNTEAFF
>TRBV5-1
CASSPTAAGIETQYF
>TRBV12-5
CASGLDQVHPETQYF